These 32 T cell receptor beta chains were sequenced from one sample in a study of molecular identifiers for immune sequencing clone quantification. MiXCR was run by TCRdb on the PCR reads, yielding one entry per CDR3 protein. The sample has over 600,000 distinct CDR3 sequences; around 20% are singletons. The sequenced sample was naive CD8+ T cells from blood, with Jurkat cell RNA spiked in. Subset described: FACS-sorted CD8+CD4-CCR7+CD45RA+ naive T cells. These receptors all come from a human donor in good health. Some libraries in this study had Jurkat cell RNA spiked in.

The V call is TRBV6-2 or TRBV6-3, the J call TRBJ2-5; D is ambiguous. V lost 2 bases, J lost 1 base, and 26 bases lay in between. Germline assignment: CDR1 MNHEY and CDR2 SVGEGT. The CDR3 consists of 20 residues. The CDR3 loop is CASSYPAARIFGSSQETQYF. In DNA form, the CDR3 reads TGTGCCAGCAGTTACCCCGCCGCGAGAATCTTTGGCTCTAGCCAAGAGACCCAGTACTTC.

This clonotype was detected many times. The rearrangement joins TRBV4-3 to TRBJ2-3; 8 bases line up with TRBD1. The CDR3 spans 16 residues. Germline V CDR1 and CDR2: LGHNA, YSLEER. The V and J ends lost 0 bases and 4 bases, in that order; junction bases with no gene match: 6. The CDR3 spells CASSQDSQGAPDTQYF. CDR3 nucleotide sequence: TGCGCCAGCAGCCAAGATAGTCAGGGGGCCCCAGATACGCAGTATTTT.

This clonotype was observed many times. This rearrangement joins TRBV19 to TRBJ1-5; possibly TRBD1 for D (5 bases). Trimming removed 5 bases at V and 2 bases at J, with 16 bases between. Germline V CDR1 and CDR2: LNHDA, SQIVND (reference sequence). This CDR3 contains 16 residues. The DNA for the CDR3 is TGTGCCAGTAGTTTTGGGGGGATCCCCGGCAATCAGCCCCAGCATTTT. This sequence encodes CASSFGGIPGNQPQHF.

At least ten counts were recorded for this clonotype. The V call is TRBV9, the J call TRBJ1-1; 9 positions agree with TRBD1. J lost 3 bases, V lost 3 bases, and 3 bases had no gene match. The germline V gene has CDR1 SGDLS and CDR2 YYNGEE. CDR3 size: 14 residues. The CDR3 sequence: CASSGRDRDTEAFF. The CDR3 bases are TGTGCCAGCAGCGGGCGGGACAGGGACACTGAAGCTTTCTTT.

This clonotype has ten or more counts. The CDR3 region has the DNA TGTGCCAGCAGTGTCCGACAGATCTCTGGGGCCAACGTCCTGACTTTC. Translated, it gives CASSVRQISGANVLTF. V and J are TRBV27 and TRBJ2-6, with a tentative D call TRBD1 (5 bases). Germline-derived CDR1 and CDR2 are MNHEY and SMNVEV (reference sequence). Deletions cut 5 bases from V and 0 bases from J, with 11 bases between. The CDR3 has 16 amino acids.

This clonotype was counted ten times or more. This chain joins TRBV6-6 and TRBJ2-1; 15 bases agree with TRBD2. The CDR3 is 20 amino acids. CDR1 is MNHNY and CDR2 is SVGAGI in the germline V gene (reference sequence). V was pared by 8 bases and J by 1 base, with 15 bases of the junction left unmatched. The CDR3 coding sequence is TGTGCCAGCGCAATAGTCGTGGGACTAGCGGGGGGAAGTTCCTACAATGAGCAGTTCTTC. This codes for CASAIVVGLAGGSSYNEQFF.

The J gene is TRBJ1-5, the V gene TRBV9; 7 nucleotides agree with TRBD1. The length of the CDR3 is 15 residues. Germline assignment: CDR1 SGDLS and CDR2 YYNGEE. The junction had 5 bases not matched to a gene; V was cut back by 3 bases and J by 2 bases. The CDR3 sequence: CASSGGTAGNQPQHF. The CDR3 region has the DNA TGTGCCAGCAGCGGCGGGACAGCGGGCAATCAGCCCCAGCATTTT.

This clonotype was counted only a few times. The rearrangement links TRBV2 to TRBJ2-7, with a possible D match to TRBD1 (5 bases). V gave up 7 bases and J gave up 2 bases, with 12 bases separating them. CDR1 SNHLY and CDR2 FYNNEI come from the germline V gene. This CDR3 spans 13 amino acids. This chain's CDR3 is CASIDRQAYEQYF. The CDR3 bases are TGTGCCAGCATTGACAGACAAGCCTACGAGCAGTACTTC. The whole variable domain, remainder taken from reference TRBV2 and TRBJ2-7, is EPEVTQTPSHQVTQMGQEVILRCVPISNHLYFYWYRQILGQKVEFLVSFYNNEISEKSEIFDDQFSVERPDGSNFTLKIRSTKLEDSAMYFCASIDRQAYEQYFGPGTRLTVT.

This clonotype came up many times. This chain joins TRBV2 and TRBJ2-7; 12 positions match TRBD2. V lost 6 bases and J lost 2; bases outside the gene matches: 5. The CDR3 runs 15 residues. Germline lookup yields CDR1 SNHLY and CDR2 FYNNEI. As DNA, the CDR3 is TGTGCCAGCAGAACCACTAGCGGGAGGCCCTACGAGCAGTACTTC. Its translation: CASRTTSGRPYEQYF. Complete variable domain (other parts from reference TRBV2 and TRBJ2-7): EPEVTQTPSHQVTQMGQEVILRCVPISNHLYFYWYRQILGQKVEFLVSFYNNEISEKSEIFDDQFSVERPDGSNFTLKIRSTKLEDSAMYFCASRTTSGRPYEQYFGPGTRLTVT.

The table lists this clonotype with many counts. The CDR3, as DNA: TGCGCCAGCATAGGGGCCTTCTATGGCTACACCTTC. Protein product: CASIGAFYGYTF. The chain carries TRBV23-1 and TRBJ1-2; a weak D match, TRBD1 (5 bases). TRBV23-1 qualifies as an ORF whose function is uncertain. This CDR3 is built from 12 residues. Trimming shortened V by 7 bases and J by 4 bases, and 10 bases separated the two germline ends.

Concerning this clonotype itself: Possible read error: a much larger clone is one base away. The missing conserved phenylalanine or tryptophan at the end of this CDR3 makes a read error likely. The rearrangement uses TRBV4-3 and TRBJ2-7, with D maybe TRBD2 (6 bases). The CDR3 runs to 15 residues. Germline CDR1 and CDR2: LGHNA and YSLEER. Deletions cut 4 bases from V and 1 base from J, with 14 bases between. The CDR3 loop reads CASSPSLGTSYEQYS. CDR3 nucleotide sequence: TGCGCCAGCAGCCCAAGTTTGGGGACTTCCTACGAGCAGTACTCC.

This clonotype was seen many times. The J gene is TRBJ2-5, the V gene TRBV6-5; 9 bases agree with TRBD1. Germline CDR1 MNHEY, CDR2 SVGAGI. The CDR3 loop spans 14 amino acids. The V gene end was trimmed by 5 bases and the J gene end by 4 bases; junction bases not matched to a gene: 5. CDR3 coding DNA: TGTGCCAGCAGTCTTACAGGGGGCTCAGAGACCCAGTACTTC. Translating it yields CASSLTGGSETQYF.

This clonotype was seen many times. This chain uses TRBV4-3 with TRBJ2-7; a weak D match, TRBD1 (5 bases). The CDR3 spans 15 residues. V dropped 1 base and J dropped 5 bases, with 15 bases sitting between them. CDR1 is LGHNA and CDR2 is YSLEER in the germline V gene. CDR3 DNA sequence: TGCGCCAGCAGCCAAGGTGGGGCAGGATCTGACGAGCAGTACTTC. Protein: CASSQGGAGSDEQYF.

This clonotype was seen repeatedly, ten times or more. V gene TRBV7-8 combines with J gene TRBJ1-5; the D is unclear. Per germline, CDR1 SGHVS and CDR2 FQNEAQ. V was clipped by 1 base and J by 3 bases, with 4 bases between them. CDR3 size: 13 residues. This CDR3 reads CASSLVDNQPQHF. In DNA form, the CDR3 reads TGTGCCAGCAGCTTAGTGGACAATCAGCCCCAGCATTTT.

In this sample, this clonotype turned up a few times. The chain links TRBV30 to TRBJ1-1; no clear D. Trimming cost V 8 bases and J 0 bases, with 16 bases left between them. The CDR3 runs 14 residues. The germline gives CDR1 GTSNPN, CDR2 SVGIG (reference sequence). CDR3 coding DNA: TGTGCCATGGAGTCCCCCCGCTTGAACACTGAAGCTTTCTTT. Its translation: CAMESPRLNTEAFF.

The sample holds many counts of this clonotype. The chain links TRBV23-1 to TRBJ2-3; 11 bases agree with TRBD2. TRBV23-1 is treated as an ORF (open reading frame) with a function not yet certain. The CDR3 runs 16 residues. V dropped 8 bases and J dropped 4; count of bases not matched to a gene: 11. The CDR3 sequence is CASYRPSGRRADTQYF. CDR3 sequence (DNA): TGCGCCAGCTATAGGCCTAGCGGGAGGCGGGCAGATACGCAGTATTTT.

Points on this clonotype: The germline gene is not matched at one end of the junction; a read error may be the cause. This rearrangement joins TRBV12-3 or TRBV12-4 to TRBJ1-1, with D unclear. The CDR3 is 13 amino acids. This CDR3 reads CAGSPGTGTEAFF. As DNA, the CDR3 is TGTGCCGGCAGTCCTGGAACGGGGACTGAAGCTTTCTTT.

The CDR3, as DNA: TGTGCCAGCAGCCCATTCCGTGTGGGGACAGGAGTAAACATTCAGTACTTC. Translation: CASSPFRVGTGVNIQYF. The rearrangement joins TRBV28 to TRBJ2-4, with 8 nucleotides matching TRBD1. Unmatched junction bases numbered 16, after V lost 6 bases and J lost 6 bases. The CDR3 is made up of 17 amino acids. The V gene's germline CDR1 is MDHEN and CDR2 SYDVKM.

This clonotype was detected many times. Here the CDR3 DNA reads TGCGCCAGCAGCCAAGAAGTTAGGGCTAGCGGGGATAAGCTGTTTTTT. This codes for CASSQEVRASGDKLFF. The gene calls are TRBV4-1 and TRBJ2-2; TRBD2 aligns across 9 bases. CDR1 is MGHRA, CDR2 YSYEKL, per germline. Trimming took 0 bases from V and 12 from J; bases not matched to a gene: 11. The CDR3 consists of 16 residues.

CDR3 protein: CASSIGGSEEQYF. DNA of the CDR3: TGTGCCAGTAGTATAGGAGGATCGGAAGAGCAGTACTTC. The chain recombines TRBV19 with TRBJ2-7; no firm D call. The CDR3 totals 13 residues. V was cut by 1 base and J by 7 bases, with 11 bases left in between. The germline gives CDR1 LNHDA, CDR2 SQIVND (reference sequence).

The chain carries TRBV27 and TRBJ1-1; D is perhaps TRBD1 (6 bases). Germline-derived CDR1 and CDR2 are MNHEY and SMNVEV (reference sequence). The CDR3 consists of 16 residues. Trimming cost V 4 bases and J 3 bases, with 18 bases left between them. The CDR3 sequence is CASSSQGRIGDTEAFF. CDR3 DNA sequence: TGTGCCAGCAGTTCTCAGGGGCGAATTGGGGACACTGAAGCTTTCTTT.

This clonotype was counted only a few times. J is TRBJ1-2 and V is TRBV13, with 9 bases identical to TRBD1. The CDR3 is 16 amino acids. Germline CDR1 is PRHDT and CDR2 is FYEKMQ (reference sequence). V lost 1 base, J lost 3 bases, and 6 bases stayed unmatched. CDR3 protein: CASSLEGTGIDYGYTF. In nucleotides, the CDR3 is TGTGCCAGCAGCTTAGAGGGGACAGGGATTGACTATGGCTACACCTTC.

This clonotype was picked up many times. J is TRBJ2-3 and V is TRBV7-8; 12 nucleotides match TRBD2. Losses at the gene ends were 6 bases for V and 0 bases for J; bases not matched to a gene: 10. This CDR3 spans 18 amino acids. CDR1 and CDR2 (germline): SGHVS, FQNEAQ. The CDR3 reads CASSLTSGGTGSTDTQYF. In nucleotides, the CDR3 is TGTGCCAGCAGTTTGACTAGCGGGGGCACAGGTAGCACAGATACGCAGTATTTT.

This clonotype was counted at least ten times. The rearrangement uses TRBV12-5 and TRBJ1-5, with 8 positions matching TRBD1. Germline V gene sequence: CDR1 LGHNT, CDR2 FRNRAP. J gave up 5 bases and V 7 bases, and 7 bases lay outside the gene matches. The CDR3 spans 14 residues. The CDR3 region is CASAAGQGDQPQHF. The CDR3 coding sequence is TGTGCTAGTGCCGCCGGACAGGGCGATCAGCCCCAGCATTTT.

With respect to this clonotype: This clone may be a read error of a much larger clone one base away. This sequence joins TRBV20-1 and TRBJ2-7; D is possibly TRBD2 (6 bases). Per the germline V gene, CDR1 is DFQATT and CDR2 is SNEGSKA (reference sequence). CDR3 length: 14 amino acids. In DNA, the CDR3 is TGCAATGCCGATCTAGCGTCGAGCTCCTACGAGCAGTACTTC. Translation: CNADLASSSYEQYF.

This clonotype was seen repeatedly, ten times or more. The J gene is TRBJ2-6, the V gene TRBV9; 8 positions match TRBD2. Germline V gene data show CDR1 as SGDLS and CDR2 as YYNGEE. The CDR3 runs to 18 residues. The trim removed 3 bases at V and 1 base at J, leaving 9 bases unmatched. The CDR3, as DNA: TGTGCCAGCAGCGAGGACATCAGCGGGGGTTCTGGGGCCAACGTCCTGACTTTC. It codes for CASSEDISGGSGANVLTF.

This clonotype was picked up many times. V usage is TRBV27 and J usage is TRBJ2-3; no clear D. Trimming shortened V by 5 bases and J by 5 bases, and 11 bases separated the two germline ends. CDR3 length equals 13 residues. Germline CDR1 MNHEY, CDR2 SMNVEV (reference sequence). CDR3: CASSPPSQDTQYF. In DNA, the CDR3 is TGTGCCAGCAGTCCACCCTCACAAGATACGCAGTATTTT.

Concerning this clonotype itself: A read error may explain this, as a much larger clone is one base away. V is TRBV7-9 and J is TRBJ1-4; maybe TRBD1 (5 bases). CDR3 length: 16 amino acids. In germline, CDR1 is SEHNR, CDR2 FQNEAQ (reference sequence). In DNA, the CDR3 is TGTGCCAGCAGCTTAGCCCGACAGTCCGAGGATGAAAAACTGTCTTTT. It yields the protein CASSLARQSEDEKLSF. Drawing the rest from reference TRBV7-9 and TRBJ1-4, the complete variable domain is DTGVSQNPRHKITKRGQNVTFRCDPISEHNRLYWYRQTLGQGPEFLTYFQNEAQLEKSRLLSDRFSAERPKGSFSTLEIQRTEQGDSAMYLCASSLARQSEDEKLSFGSGTQLSVL.

Note on this clonotype: The junction shows a germline mismatch at one end, possibly a read error. The chain recombines TRBV2 with TRBJ1-3; tentatively, D is TRBD1 (6 bases). The CDR3 totals 15 residues. The germline V gene encodes CDR1 SNHLY and CDR2 FYNNEI. CDR3 bases: TGTGCCGGCAGTGACACAGGGAACTCTGGAAACACCATATATTTT. This sequence encodes CAGSDTGNSGNTIYF.

In this sample, this clonotype turned up a few times. The chain is built from TRBV4-2 and TRBJ2-1; 10 nucleotides line up with TRBD2. Germline V CDR1 and CDR2: LGHNA, YNFKEQ. The CDR3 sequence is 17 residues long. After removal of 4 bases from V and 5 bases from J, the junction contained 11 bases not matched to a gene. The CDR3 region has the DNA TGTGCCAGCAGCCGCGCAGAGGGACTAGCGACCCACAATGAGCAGTTCTTC. It yields the protein CASSRAEGLATHNEQFF.

This clonotype was counted only a few times. V gene TRBV3-1 combines with J gene TRBJ1-4, with D unresolved. V was trimmed by 2 bases and J by 8 bases, leaving 3 bases between them. The germline V gene encodes CDR1 LGHDT and CDR2 YNNKEL (reference sequence). The CDR3 totals 11 residues. CDR3 bases: TGTGCCAGCAGCCAAAGGGAAAAACTGTTTTTT. Translating it yields CASSQREKLFF.

The chain combines TRBV12-3 or TRBV12-4 with TRBJ2-5, with 7 bases that match TRBD2. The CDR3 sequence is 16 residues long. The V segment lost 5 bases and the J segment 2 bases; nucleotides outside the gene matches: 11. CDR3 DNA: TGTGCCAGCAGTCCGCTAATGGGAGGGGTTCAAGAGACCCAGTACTTC. Its protein product is CASSPLMGGVQETQYF.